These T cell receptor beta chains were read from a single sample in a study of beta chain features in type 1 diabetes. The protocol was immunoSEQ multiplex PCR, while the TCRdb copy is restricted to in-frame clones and leaves out a portion. Found here are 300,000 to 350,000 clones, less than 15% of them singletons; the top ten hold over 0.014%. Source material: naive CD4+ T cells from blood. All receptors derive from a woman between 18 and 29 years old with type 1 diabetes. Each CDR3 is given with its conserved first and last residue. Fields, in order: clone size, D gene, V gene, J gene, CDR3 protein, CDR3 DNA. A D gene is named only where the DNA matches it firmly. Expanded clones are given a class, and other clones once, few, many or no size at all.

few	TRBD2	TRBV4-1	TRBJ2-1	CASSAPGTRHNEQFF	TGCGCCAGCAGCGCCCCCGGGACTAGACACAATGAGCAGTTCTTC
-	TRBD1	TRBV9	TRBJ1-1	CASSTTGTENTEAFF	TGTGCCAGCAGCACCACCGGGACAGAGAACACTGAAGCTTTCTTT
few	TRBD1	TRBV10-3	TRBJ2-1	CAIRDRVYDEQFF	TGTGCCATCAGGGACAGGGTTTACGATGAGCAGTTCTTC
-	-	TRBV29-1	TRBJ1-1	CSVVPDKMTEAFF	TGCAGCGTTGTACCCGACAAAATGACTGAAGCTTTCTTT
-	-	TRBV18	TRBJ2-7	CASSPQDSIGEQYF	TGTGCCAGCTCACCCCAGGACAGTATTGGGGAGCAGTACTTC
-	TRBD1	TRBV19	TRBJ2-5	CASGQGETQYF	TGTGCCAGCGGACAGGGAGAGACCCAGTACTTC
-	TRBD2	TRBV7-3	TRBJ2-7	CASSAGGLAGDEQYF	TGTGCCAGCAGCGCTGGAGGACTAGCGGGAGACGAGCAGTACTTC
few	-	TRBV28	TRBJ2-7	CASSSGQSYEQYF	TGTGCCAGCAGTTCCGGACAGAGCTACGAGCAGTACTTC
few	TRBD1	TRBV18	TRBJ1-1	CASSPWTGGINTEAFF	TGTGCCAGCTCGCCCTGGACAGGGGGAATAAACACTGAAGCTTTCTTT
-	-	TRBV6-5	TRBJ1-1	CASSYDSMNTEAFF	TGTGCCAGCAGTTACGACAGCATGAACACTGAAGCTTTCTTT
few	-	TRBV10-3	TRBJ2-3	CAIRTGTRTDTQYF	TGTGCCATCAGGACAGGGACTCGCACAGATACGCAGTATTTT
-	TRBD2	TRBV7-9	TRBJ2-1	CASSPRLPSGSFEQFF	TGTGCCAGCAGCCCCCGACTGCCTAGCGGGAGTTTTGAGCAGTTCTTC
few	TRBD2	TRBV11-2	TRBJ2-1	CASSGLAGVPYNEQFF	TGTGCCAGCAGCGGACTAGCGGGAGTTCCGTACAATGAGCAGTTCTTC
-	TRBD1	TRBV19	TRBJ2-5	CASSTRTGRETQYF	TGTGCCAGTAGTACCCGGACAGGGCGGGAGACCCAGTACTTC
-	-	TRBV27	TRBJ1-2	CASGGWGYTF	TGTGCCTCGGGGGGTTGGGGCTACACCTTC